The source of this T cell receptor beta chain is a study of blood T cell repertoires in COVID-19. Sequenced by immunoSEQ multiplex PCR; TCRdb stores in-frame clones only, minus some. The sample carries about 150,000 clones, 70% to 90% recorded once. CDR1 is MDHEN and CDR2 is SYDVKM in the germline V gene. This CDR3 region has 15 residues. V lost 10 bases and J lost 4; bases outside the gene matches: 9. This sequence joins TRBV28 and TRBJ2-5, with TRBD2 identical over 13 bases. Sequencing input: peripheral blood. This clonotype originated in a man aged 70 or older with acute or convalescent COVID-19. Here the CDR3 reads CATQTSGRRGETQYF. CDR3 coding DNA: TGTGCCACCCAGACTAGCGGGAGGAGGGGAGAGACCCAGTACTTC.